This T cell receptor (beta chain) was sequenced during a study of response to subunit inactivated influenza vaccine. Study results and caveats: Authors suggested few new T cells are recruited by each seasonal influenza vaccination.

The CDR3 has 18 residues. The V end was cut by 7 bases, the J end by 5 bases, with 26 bases between. In this sample, this clonotype turned up a few times. The antigen is unknown. TCRdb reanalysed the RT-PCR reads using MiXCR and keeps one entry per CDR3 protein. The sample has approximately 520,000 distinct CDR3 sequences, about 25% seen once. This chain uses TRBV12-3 or TRBV12-4 with TRBJ2-2, with a possible D match to TRBD1 (6 bases). The material sequenced was CD4+ T cells sorted from PBMCs, taken around 5 days after vaccination. This receptor was identified in a man aged 45-65 years who received an inactivated influenza vaccine. The CDR3 nucleotides read TGTGCCAGCACCCCTTCACTAACGTCCGGGACACGTACCGGGGAGCTGTTTTTT. Translated, it gives CASTPSLTSGTRTGELFF.